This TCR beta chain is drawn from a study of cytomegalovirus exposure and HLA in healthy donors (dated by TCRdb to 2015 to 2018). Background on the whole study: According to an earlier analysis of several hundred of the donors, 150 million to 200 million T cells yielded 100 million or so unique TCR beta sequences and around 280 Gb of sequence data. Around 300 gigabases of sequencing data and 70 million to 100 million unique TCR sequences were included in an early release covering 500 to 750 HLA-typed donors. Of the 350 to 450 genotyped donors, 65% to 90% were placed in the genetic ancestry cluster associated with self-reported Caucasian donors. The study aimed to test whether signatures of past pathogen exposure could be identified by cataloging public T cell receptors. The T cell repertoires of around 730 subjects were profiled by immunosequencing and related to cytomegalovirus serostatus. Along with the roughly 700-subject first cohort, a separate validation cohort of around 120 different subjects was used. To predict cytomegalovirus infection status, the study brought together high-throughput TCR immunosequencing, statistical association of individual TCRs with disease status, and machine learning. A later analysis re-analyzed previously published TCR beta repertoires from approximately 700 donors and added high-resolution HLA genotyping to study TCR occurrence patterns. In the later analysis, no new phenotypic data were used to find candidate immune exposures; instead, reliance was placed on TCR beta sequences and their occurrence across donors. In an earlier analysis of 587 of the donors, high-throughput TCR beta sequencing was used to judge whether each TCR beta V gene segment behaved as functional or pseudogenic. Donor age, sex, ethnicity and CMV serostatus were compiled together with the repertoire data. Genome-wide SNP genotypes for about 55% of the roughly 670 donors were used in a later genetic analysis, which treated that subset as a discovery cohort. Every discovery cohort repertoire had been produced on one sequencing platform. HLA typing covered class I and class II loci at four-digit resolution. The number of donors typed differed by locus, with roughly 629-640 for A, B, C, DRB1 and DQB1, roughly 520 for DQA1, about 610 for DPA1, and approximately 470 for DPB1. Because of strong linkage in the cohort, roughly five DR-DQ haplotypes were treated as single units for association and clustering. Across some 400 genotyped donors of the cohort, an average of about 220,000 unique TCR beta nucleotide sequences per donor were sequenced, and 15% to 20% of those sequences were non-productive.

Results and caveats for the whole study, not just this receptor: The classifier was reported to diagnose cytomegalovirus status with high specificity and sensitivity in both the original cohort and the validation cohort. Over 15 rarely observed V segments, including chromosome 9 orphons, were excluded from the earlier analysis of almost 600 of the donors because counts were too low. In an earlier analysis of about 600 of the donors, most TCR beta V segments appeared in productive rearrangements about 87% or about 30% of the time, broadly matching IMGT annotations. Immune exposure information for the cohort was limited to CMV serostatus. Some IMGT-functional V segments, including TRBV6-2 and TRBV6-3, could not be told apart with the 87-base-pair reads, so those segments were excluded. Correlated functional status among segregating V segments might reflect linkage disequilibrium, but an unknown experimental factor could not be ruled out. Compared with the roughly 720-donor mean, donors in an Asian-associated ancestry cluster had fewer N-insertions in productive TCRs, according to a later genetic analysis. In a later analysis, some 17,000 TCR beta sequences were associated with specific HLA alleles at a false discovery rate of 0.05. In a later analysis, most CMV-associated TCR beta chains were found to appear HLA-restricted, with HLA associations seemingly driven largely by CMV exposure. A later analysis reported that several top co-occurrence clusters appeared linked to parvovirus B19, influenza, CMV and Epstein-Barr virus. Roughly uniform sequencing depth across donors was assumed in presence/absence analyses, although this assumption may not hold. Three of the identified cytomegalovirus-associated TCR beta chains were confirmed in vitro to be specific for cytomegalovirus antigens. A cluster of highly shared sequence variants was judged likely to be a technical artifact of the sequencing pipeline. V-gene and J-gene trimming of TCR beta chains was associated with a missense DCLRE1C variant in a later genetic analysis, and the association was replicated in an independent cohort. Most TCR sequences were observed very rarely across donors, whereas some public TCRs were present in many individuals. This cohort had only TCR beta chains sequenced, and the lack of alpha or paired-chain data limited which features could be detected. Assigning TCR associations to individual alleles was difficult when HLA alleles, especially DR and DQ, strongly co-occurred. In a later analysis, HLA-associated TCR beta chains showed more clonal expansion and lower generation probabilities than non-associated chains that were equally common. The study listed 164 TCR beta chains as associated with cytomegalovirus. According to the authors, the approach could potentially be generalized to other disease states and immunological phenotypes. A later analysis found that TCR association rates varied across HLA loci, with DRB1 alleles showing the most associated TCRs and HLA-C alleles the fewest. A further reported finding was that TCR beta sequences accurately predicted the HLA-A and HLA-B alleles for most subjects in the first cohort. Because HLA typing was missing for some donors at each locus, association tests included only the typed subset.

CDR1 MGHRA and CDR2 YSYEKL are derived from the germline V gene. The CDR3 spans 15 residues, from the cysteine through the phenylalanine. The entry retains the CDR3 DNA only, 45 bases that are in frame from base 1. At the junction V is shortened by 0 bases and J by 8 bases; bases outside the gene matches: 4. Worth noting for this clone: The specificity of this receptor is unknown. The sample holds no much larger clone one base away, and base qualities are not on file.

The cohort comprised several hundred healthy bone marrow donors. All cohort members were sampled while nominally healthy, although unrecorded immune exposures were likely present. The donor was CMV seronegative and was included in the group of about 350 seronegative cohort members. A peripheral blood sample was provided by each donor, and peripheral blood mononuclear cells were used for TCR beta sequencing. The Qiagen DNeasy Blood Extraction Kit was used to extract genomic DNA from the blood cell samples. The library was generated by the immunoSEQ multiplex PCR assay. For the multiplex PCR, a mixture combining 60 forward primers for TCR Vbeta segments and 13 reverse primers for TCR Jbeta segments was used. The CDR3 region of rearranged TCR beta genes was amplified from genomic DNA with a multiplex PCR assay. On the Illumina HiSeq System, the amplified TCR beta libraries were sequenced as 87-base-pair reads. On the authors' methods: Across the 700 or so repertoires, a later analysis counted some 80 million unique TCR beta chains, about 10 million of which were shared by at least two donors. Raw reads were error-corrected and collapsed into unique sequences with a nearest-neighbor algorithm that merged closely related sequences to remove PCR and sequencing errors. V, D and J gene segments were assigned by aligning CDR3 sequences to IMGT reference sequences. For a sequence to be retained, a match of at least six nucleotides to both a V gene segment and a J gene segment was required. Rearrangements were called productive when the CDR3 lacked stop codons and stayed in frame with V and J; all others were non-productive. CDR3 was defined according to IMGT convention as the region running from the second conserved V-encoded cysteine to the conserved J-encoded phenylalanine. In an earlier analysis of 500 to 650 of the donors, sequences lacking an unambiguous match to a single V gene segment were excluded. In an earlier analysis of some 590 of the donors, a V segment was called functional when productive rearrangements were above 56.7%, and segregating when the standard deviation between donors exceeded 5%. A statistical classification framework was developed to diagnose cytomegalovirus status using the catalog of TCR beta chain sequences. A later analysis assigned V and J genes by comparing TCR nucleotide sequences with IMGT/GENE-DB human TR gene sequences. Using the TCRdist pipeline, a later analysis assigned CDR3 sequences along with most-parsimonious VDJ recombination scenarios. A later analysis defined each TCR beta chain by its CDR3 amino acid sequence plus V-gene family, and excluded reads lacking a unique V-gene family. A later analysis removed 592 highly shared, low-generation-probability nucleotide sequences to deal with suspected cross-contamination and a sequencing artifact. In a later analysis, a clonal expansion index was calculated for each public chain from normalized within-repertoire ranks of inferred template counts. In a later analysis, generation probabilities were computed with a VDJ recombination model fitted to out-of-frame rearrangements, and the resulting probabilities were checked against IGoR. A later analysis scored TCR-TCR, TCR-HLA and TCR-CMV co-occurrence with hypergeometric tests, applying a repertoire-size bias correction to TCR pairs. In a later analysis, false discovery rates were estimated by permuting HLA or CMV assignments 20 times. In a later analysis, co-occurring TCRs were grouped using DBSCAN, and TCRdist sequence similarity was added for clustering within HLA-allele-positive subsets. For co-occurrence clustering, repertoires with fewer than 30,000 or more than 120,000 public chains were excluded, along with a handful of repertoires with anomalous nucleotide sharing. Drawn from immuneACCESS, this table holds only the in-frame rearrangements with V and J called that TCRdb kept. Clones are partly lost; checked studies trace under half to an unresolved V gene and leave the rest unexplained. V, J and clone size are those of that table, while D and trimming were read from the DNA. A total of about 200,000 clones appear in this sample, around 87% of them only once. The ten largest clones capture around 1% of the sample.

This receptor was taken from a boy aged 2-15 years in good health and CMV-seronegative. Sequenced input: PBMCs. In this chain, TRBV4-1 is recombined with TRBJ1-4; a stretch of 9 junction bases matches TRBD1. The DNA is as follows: TGCGCCAGCAGCCAAGATGGGACAGGGAACGAAAAACTGTTTTTT. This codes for CASSQDGTGNEKLFF.